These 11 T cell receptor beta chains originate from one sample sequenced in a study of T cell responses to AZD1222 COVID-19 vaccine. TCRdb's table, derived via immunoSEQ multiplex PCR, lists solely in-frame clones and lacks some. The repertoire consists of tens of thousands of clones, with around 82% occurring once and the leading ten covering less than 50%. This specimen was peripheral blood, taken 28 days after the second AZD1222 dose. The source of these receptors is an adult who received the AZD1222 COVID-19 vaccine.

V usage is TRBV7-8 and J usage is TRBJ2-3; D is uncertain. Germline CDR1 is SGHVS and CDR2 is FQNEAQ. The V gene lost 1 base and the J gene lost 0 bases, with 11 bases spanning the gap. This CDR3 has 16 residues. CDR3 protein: CASSLDRAGSTDTQYF. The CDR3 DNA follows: TGTGCCAGCAGCTTAGATCGGGCAGGTAGCACAGATACGCAGTATTTT.

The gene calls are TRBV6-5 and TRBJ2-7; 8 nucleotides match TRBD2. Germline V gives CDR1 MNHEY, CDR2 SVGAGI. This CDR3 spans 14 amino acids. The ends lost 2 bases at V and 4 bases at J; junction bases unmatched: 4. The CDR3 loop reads CASSYRVAGYEQYF. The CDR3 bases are TGTGCCAGCAGTTACAGGGTAGCGGGATACGAGCAGTACTTC.

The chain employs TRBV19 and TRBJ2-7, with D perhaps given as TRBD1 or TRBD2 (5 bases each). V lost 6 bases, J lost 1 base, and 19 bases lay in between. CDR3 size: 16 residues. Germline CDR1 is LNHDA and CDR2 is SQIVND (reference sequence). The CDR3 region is CASSDPGTGKSYEQYF. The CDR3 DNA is TGTGCCAGTAGCGACCCCGGGACGGGTAAATCCTACGAGCAGTACTTC.

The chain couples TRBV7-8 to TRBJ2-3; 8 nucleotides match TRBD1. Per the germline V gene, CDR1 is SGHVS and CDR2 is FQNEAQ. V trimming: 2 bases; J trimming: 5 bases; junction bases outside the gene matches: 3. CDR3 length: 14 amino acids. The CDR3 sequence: CASSLQGAGDTQYF. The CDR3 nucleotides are TGTGCCAGCAGCTTACAGGGGGCGGGAGATACGCAGTATTTT.

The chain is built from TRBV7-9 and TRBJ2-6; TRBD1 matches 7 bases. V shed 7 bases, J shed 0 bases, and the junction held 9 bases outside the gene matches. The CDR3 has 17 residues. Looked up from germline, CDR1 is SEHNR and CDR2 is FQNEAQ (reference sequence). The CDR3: CASTNPTGFSGANVLTF. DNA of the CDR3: TGTGCCAGCACCAATCCGACAGGGTTCTCTGGGGCCAACGTCCTGACTTTC.

CDR3: CASSLWGGNTGELFF. The DNA for the CDR3 is TGTGCCAGCAGCCTCTGGGGAGGGAACACCGGGGAGCTGTTTTTT. The chain is built from TRBV7-6 and TRBJ2-2; D possibly corresponds to TRBD2 (6 bases). V was clipped by 5 bases and J by 1 base, with 11 bases between them. The CDR3 length is 15 residues. CDR1 and CDR2 (germline): SGHVS, FNYEAQ. The variable domain in full, completed from reference TRBV7-6 and TRBJ2-2, reads GAGVSQSPRYKVTKRGQDVALRCDPISGHVSLYWYRQALGQGPEFLTYFNYEAQQDKSGLPNDRFSAERPEGSISTLTIQRTEQRDSAMYRCASSLWGGNTGELFFGEGSRLTVL.

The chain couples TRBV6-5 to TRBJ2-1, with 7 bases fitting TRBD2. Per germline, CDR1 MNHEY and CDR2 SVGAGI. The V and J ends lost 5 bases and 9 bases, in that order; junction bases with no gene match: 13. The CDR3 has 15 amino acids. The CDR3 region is CASSLGLSLGSEQFF. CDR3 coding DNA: TGTGCCAGCAGTCTGGGACTATCCCTGGGAAGTGAGCAGTTCTTC.

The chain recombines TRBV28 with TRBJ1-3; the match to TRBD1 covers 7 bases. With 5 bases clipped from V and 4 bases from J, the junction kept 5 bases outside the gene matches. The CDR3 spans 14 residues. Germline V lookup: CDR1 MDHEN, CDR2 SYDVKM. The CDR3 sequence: CASSGQVSGNTIYF. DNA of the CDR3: TGTGCCAGCAGTGGACAGGTCTCCGGAAACACCATATATTTT.

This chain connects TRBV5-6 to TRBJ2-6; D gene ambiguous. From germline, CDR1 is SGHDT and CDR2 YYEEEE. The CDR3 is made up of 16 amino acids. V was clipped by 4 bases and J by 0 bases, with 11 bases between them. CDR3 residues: CASSTGPNSGANVLTF. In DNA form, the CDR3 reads TGTGCCAGCAGCACCGGACCGAACTCTGGGGCCAACGTCCTGACTTTC. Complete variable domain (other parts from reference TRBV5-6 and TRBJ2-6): DAGVTQSPTHLIKTRGQQVTLRCSPKSGHDTVSWYQQALGQGPQFIFQYYEEEERQRGNFPDRFSGHQFPNYSSELNVNALLLGDSALYLCASSTGPNSGANVLTFGAGSRLTVL.

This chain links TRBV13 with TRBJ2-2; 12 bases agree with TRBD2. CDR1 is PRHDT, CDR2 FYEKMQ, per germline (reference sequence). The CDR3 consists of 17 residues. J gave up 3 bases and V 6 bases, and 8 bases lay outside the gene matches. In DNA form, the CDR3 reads TGTGCCAGCAGTCGGAGGACTAGCGGGACGCACACCGGGGAGCTGTTTTTT. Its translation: CASSRRTSGTHTGELFF.

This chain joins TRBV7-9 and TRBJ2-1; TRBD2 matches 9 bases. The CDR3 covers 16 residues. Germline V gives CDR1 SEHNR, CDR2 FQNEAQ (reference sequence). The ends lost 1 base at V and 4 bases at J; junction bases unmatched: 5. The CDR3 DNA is TGTGCCAGCAGCTTAGGGACTAGCGAACCATACAATGAGCAGTTCTTC. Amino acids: CASSLGTSEPYNEQFF. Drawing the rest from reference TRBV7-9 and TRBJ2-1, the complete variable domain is DTGVSQNPRHKITKRGQNVTFRCDPISEHNRLYWYRQTLGQGPEFLTYFQNEAQLEKSRLLSDRFSAERPKGSFSTLEIQRTEQGDSAMYLCASSLGTSEPYNEQFFGPGTRLTVL.